This T cell receptor beta chain was recovered during a study of T cells in Graves' hyperthyroidism and ophthalmopathy. As for the study in general: Peripheral blood specimens were obtained at initial diagnosis, prior to any treatment.

CDR1 and CDR2 (germline): SGHNT, YYREEE (reference sequence). The CDR3 totals 13 residues. V lost 6 bases and J 1 base, leaving 11 bases between the germline ends. Amplification of TCR beta CDR3 regions used RNA as the template. The study used the HTBI primer set for a first-round RT-PCR of the TCR CDR3. TCRdb reanalysed the multiplex PCR reads using MiXCR and keeps one entry per CDR3 protein. This table has about 640,000 distinct CDR3 sequences, less than 25% appearing once. Exclusion of a patient resulted from uncontrolled infection, other autoimmune disease, pregnancy or lactation. The rearrangement joins TRBV5-4 to TRBJ2-7; D is unresolved. The sample comprised blood. The receptor's source is a man between 25 and 39 years old with Graves' ophthalmopathy. This CDR3 is CASTNDRSYEQYF. As DNA, the CDR3 is TGTGCCAGCACCAACGACCGATCCTACGAGCAGTACTTC.